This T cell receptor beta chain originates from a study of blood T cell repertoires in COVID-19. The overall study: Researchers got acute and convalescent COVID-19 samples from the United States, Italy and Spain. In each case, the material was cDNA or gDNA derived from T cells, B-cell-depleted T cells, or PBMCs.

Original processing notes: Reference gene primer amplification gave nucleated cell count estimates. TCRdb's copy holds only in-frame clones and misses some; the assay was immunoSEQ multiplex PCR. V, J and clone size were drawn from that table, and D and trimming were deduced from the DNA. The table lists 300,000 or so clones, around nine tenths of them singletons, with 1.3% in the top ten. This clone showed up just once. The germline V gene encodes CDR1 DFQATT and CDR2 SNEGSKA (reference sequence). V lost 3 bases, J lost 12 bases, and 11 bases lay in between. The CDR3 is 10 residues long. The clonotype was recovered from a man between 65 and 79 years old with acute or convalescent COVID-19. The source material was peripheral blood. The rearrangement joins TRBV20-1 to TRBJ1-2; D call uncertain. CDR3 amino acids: CSARGAVHTF. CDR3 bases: TGCAGTGCTAGGGGAGCGGTGCACACCTTC.